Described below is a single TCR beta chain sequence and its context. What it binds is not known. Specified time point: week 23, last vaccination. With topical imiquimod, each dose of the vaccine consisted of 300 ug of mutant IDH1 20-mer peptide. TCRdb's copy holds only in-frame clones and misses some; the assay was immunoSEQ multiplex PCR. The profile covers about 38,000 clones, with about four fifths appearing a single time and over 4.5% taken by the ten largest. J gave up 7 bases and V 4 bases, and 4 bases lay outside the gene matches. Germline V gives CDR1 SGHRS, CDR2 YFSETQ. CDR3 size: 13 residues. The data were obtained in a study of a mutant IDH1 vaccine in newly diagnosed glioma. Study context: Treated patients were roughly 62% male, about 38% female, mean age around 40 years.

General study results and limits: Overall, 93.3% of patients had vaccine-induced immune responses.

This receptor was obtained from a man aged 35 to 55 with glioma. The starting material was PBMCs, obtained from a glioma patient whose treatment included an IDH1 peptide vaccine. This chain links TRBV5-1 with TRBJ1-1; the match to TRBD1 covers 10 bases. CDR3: CASSTGQGNEAFF. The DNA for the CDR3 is TGCGCCAGCAGCACGGGACAGGGGAATGAAGCTTTCTTT.